This TCR beta chain is from a study of T-cell memory formation after mild COVID-19. Study-wide context: Across donors, TCR clusters were largely donor specific. Study-level points and caveats: Still unconfirmed is whether the second-wave clones peaking on day 37 recognized SARS-CoV-2. Day 15 to 85 contracting clones showed balanced CD4/CD8; later expanders leaned CD4+.

TCRdb reprocessed the 5' RACE reads with MiXCR, giving one entry per CDR3 protein. The sample shows approximately 300,000 distinct CDR3 sequences, 15% to 20% of them seen only once. This clonotype was detected only a few times. Its antigen is unknown. There are 14 residues in the CDR3. V shed 6 bases and J shed 4 bases, with 15 bases lying between them. Sequencing was carried out using PBMCs or a T cell subset sorted from them (not recorded which). The V and J genes are TRBV12-3 or TRBV12-4 and TRBJ1-1, with unresolved D. This TCR was recovered from a man younger than 30 who had mild COVID-19 (a few samples of this study predate the infection). Cell type and time point are not known. This chain's CDR3 is CASRPREVGTEAFF. The CDR3, as DNA: TGTGCCAGCAGGCCTCGGGAGGTGGGCACTGAAGCTTTCTTT.